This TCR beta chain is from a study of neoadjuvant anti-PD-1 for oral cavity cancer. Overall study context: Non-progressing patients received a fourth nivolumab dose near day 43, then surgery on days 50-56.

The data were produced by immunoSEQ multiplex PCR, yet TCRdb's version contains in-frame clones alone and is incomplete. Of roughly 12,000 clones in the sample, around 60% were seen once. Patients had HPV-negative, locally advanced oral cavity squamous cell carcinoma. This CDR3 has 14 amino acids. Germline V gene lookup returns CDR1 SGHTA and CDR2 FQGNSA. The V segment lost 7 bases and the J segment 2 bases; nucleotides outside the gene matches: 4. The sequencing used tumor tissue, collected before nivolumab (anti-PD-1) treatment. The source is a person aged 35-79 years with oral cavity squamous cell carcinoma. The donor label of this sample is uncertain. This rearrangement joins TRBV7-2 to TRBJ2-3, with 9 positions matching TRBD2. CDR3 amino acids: CASKREANTDTQYF. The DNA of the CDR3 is TGTGCCAGCAAGCGGGAGGCGAACACAGATACGCAGTATTTT.